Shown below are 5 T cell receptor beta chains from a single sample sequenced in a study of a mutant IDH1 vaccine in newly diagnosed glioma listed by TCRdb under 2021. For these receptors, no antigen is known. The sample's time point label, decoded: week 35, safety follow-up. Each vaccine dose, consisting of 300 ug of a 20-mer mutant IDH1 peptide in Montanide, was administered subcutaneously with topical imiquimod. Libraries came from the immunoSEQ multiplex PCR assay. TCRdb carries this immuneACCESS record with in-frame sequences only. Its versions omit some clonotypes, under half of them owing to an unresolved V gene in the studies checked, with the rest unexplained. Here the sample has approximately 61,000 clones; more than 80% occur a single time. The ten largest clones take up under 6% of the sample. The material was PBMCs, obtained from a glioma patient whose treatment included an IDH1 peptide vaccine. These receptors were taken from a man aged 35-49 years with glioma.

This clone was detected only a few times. CDR3 sequence: CASSEAGKRSNEKLFF. The CDR3 DNA reads as TGTGCCAGCAGTGAGGCGGGGAAACGGTCTAATGAAAAACTGTTTTTT. The rearrangement links TRBV2 to TRBJ1-4; D remains ambiguous. Germline V CDR1 and CDR2: SNHLY, FYNNEI. Trimming shortened V by 3 bases and J by 3 bases, and 14 bases separated the two germline ends. CDR3 length: 16 residues.

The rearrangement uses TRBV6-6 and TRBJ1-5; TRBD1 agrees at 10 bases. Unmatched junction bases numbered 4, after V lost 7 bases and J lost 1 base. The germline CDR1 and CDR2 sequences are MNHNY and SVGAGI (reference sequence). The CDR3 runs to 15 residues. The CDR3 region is CASTKDRGSNQPQHF. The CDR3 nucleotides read TGTGCCAGCACCAAGGACAGGGGGAGCAATCAGCCCCAGCATTTT.

The CDR3 nucleotides read TGTGCCACCAGCAGAGGGGACCCCGGGGAGCTGTTTTTT. Translation: CATSRGDPGELFF. The chain carries TRBV15 and TRBJ2-2; D could derive from TRBD1 or TRBD2 (5 bases each). V lost 1 base and J lost 6, with 6 bases in between. The CDR3 runs 13 residues. Germline assignment: CDR1 LNHNV and CDR2 YYDKDF (reference sequence).

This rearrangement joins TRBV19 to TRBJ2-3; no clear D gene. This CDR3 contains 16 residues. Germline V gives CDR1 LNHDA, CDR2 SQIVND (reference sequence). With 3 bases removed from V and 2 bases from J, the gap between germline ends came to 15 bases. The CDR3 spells CASSITARSSTDTQYF. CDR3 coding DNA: TGTGCCAGTAGTATTACGGCACGTAGCTCCACAGATACGCAGTATTTT.

CDR3: CASSLGTGNQPQHF. The CDR3 DNA follows: TGTGCCAGCAGCCTTGGGACAGGGAATCAGCCCCAGCATTTT. The rearrangement links TRBV5-6 to TRBJ1-5; 9 positions agree with TRBD1. This CDR3 comprises 14 residues. CDR1 is SGHDT and CDR2 is YYEEEE in the germline V gene. Trimming took 4 bases from V and 4 from J; bases not matched to a gene: 3.